This T cell receptor beta chain stems from a study of response to subunit inactivated influenza vaccine. The study's findings and limits: A suggestion made by the authors is that each seasonal influenza vaccination recruits few new T cells.

For this clonotype: Its antigen remains unidentified.

One entry per CDR3 protein results from TCRdb running MiXCR on the RT-PCR reads. There are roughly 760,000 distinct CDR3 sequences in the sample; 21% occur only once, and about 10% lies in the top ten. This CDR3 spans 17 amino acids. V gave up 4 bases and J gave up 5 bases; unmatched junction bases: 15. From germline, CDR1 is SGHRS and CDR2 YFSETQ. The sample in question was PBMCs from blood, obtained more than 4 days after vaccination. This sequence originates from a middle-aged man who received an inactivated influenza vaccine. This chain uses TRBV5-1 with TRBJ1-1, with 9 bases that match TRBD1. The CDR3 region has the DNA TGCGCCAGCAGCCCTCTCGGACAGGGGAATGCGAGGACTGAAGCTTTCTTT. Amino acid sequence: CASSPLGQGNARTEAFF.